This TCR beta chain appears in the sequencing data of a study of response to subunit inactivated influenza vaccine. Regarding the study as a whole: Researchers suggested that each seasonal influenza vaccination recruits few new T cells.

The sample holds many counts of this clonotype. Its antigen remains unknown. MiXCR was run by TCRdb on the RT-PCR reads, yielding one entry per CDR3 protein. The table includes hundreds of thousands of distinct CDR3 sequences, around 16% detected once. This TCR was recovered from a man over 45 who received an inactivated influenza vaccine. This material consisted of PBMCs from blood, taken 12 days after vaccination.

CDR3 in amino acids: CASSLEGLSSTDTQYF. The CDR3 region has the DNA TGCGCCAGCAGCTTGGAAGGGCTGTCTAGCACAGATACGCAGTATTTT. The rearrangement joins TRBV5-1 to TRBJ2-3; D is uncertain. The CDR3 runs to 16 residues. The ends were cut back, 0 bases at V and 0 bases at J, with 11 bases in the middle. Germline assignment: CDR1 SGHRS and CDR2 YFSETQ. Using reference TRBV5-1 and TRBJ2-3 for the parts outside the CDR3, the full variable domain is KAGVTQTPRYLIKTRGQQVTLSCSPISGHRSVSWYQQTPGQGLQFLFEYFSETQRNKGNFPGRFSGRQFSNSRSEMNVSTLELGDSALYLCASSLEGLSSTDTQYFGPGTRLTVL.